The 20 T cell receptor beta chains reported below all come from one sample, sequenced in a study of T cells in Graves' hyperthyroidism and ophthalmopathy. TCR beta CDR3 region amplification was performed from RNA transcripts. HTBI primers drove first-round RT-PCR of the TCR CDR3. TCRdb recomputed calls from the multiplex PCR reads with MiXCR, one row per CDR3 protein. The repertoire holds approximately 500,000 distinct CDR3 sequences, with 46% as singletons. Sequencing was done on a sample of peripheral blood or thyroid tissue (not recorded which). Receptors were obtained from a woman aged 18 to 35 with Graves' hyperthyroidism.

The CDR3 is CASTTQSGGQYF. For the CDR3, the DNA is TGTGCCAGCACCACCCAGTCGGGGGGCCAGTACTTC. The chain couples TRBV2 to TRBJ2-5; 7 nucleotides agree with TRBD2. Per germline, CDR1 SNHLY and CDR2 FYNNEI. The V segment lost 7 bases and the J segment 10 bases; nucleotides outside the gene matches: 9. This CDR3 comprises 12 residues.

The rearrangement uses TRBV4-1 and TRBJ1-6; D unclear. CDR3 length: 18 amino acids. Germline CDR1 reads MGHRA; CDR2 reads YSYEKL. The V gene lost 0 bases and the J gene lost 1 base, with 13 bases spanning the gap. CDR3 protein: CASSQEFGVWSYNSPLHF. The DNA for the CDR3 is TGCGCCAGCAGCCAAGAATTCGGGGTTTGGTCCTATAATTCACCCCTCCACTTT.

The genes are TRBV14 and TRBJ2-5; D is perhaps TRBD1 (5 bases). CDR1 is SGHDN, CDR2 FVKESK, per germline. The germline V and J ends were trimmed by 5 bases and 5 bases, with 18 bases remaining between them. The CDR3 loop spans 15 amino acids. In DNA, the CDR3 is TGTGCCAGCAGCTCAGCAGGGTGGTTTGGGGAGACCCAGTACTTC. This encodes CASSSAGWFGETQYF.

This clonotype was seen ten or more times. The chain has TRBV20-1 and TRBJ2-7; TRBD2 might be the D (5 bases). The CDR3 extends over 15 amino acids. CDR1 and CDR2 (germline): DFQATT, SNEGSKA (reference sequence). V was clipped by 3 bases and J by 4 bases, with 19 bases between them. The CDR3 region has the DNA TGCAGTGCTAGTAGTGTCAGCGGACCTCAATACGAGCAGTACTTC. Translation gives CSASSVSGPQYEQYF.

This clonotype was observed a handful of times. V gene TRBV2 combines with J gene TRBJ2-1; 10 positions agree with TRBD2. The CDR3 has 12 amino acids. CDR1 is SNHLY and CDR2 is FYNNEI in the germline V gene. J was trimmed by 8 bases and V by 6 bases; bases with no gene match: 1. The CDR3 spells CASRGTSDEQFF. CDR3 DNA: TGTGCCAGCAGGGGGACTAGCGATGAGCAGTTCTTC.

The V gene is TRBV19, the J gene TRBJ2-7, with a tentative D call TRBD2 (6 bases). The V end lost 5 bases, the J end lost 7 bases, and 18 bases lay between the germline ends. The CDR3 extends over 14 amino acids. Germline lookup yields CDR1 LNHDA and CDR2 SQIVND (reference sequence). The CDR3 spells CASSGGTYTGEQYF. In nucleotides, the CDR3 is TGTGCCAGTAGTGGAGGGACCTACACCGGGGAGCAGTACTTC. The whole variable domain, filled in from reference TRBV19 and TRBJ2-7, reads DGGITQSPKYLFRKEGQNVTLSCEQNLNHDAMYWYRQDPGQGLRLIYYSQIVNDFQKGDIAEGYSVSREKKESFPLTVTSAQKNPTAFYLCASSGGTYTGEQYFGPGTRLTVT.

V is TRBV20-1 and J is TRBJ2-1; D perhaps matches TRBD1 (6 bases). CDR1 is DFQATT and CDR2 is SNEGSKA in the germline V gene (reference sequence). CDR3 length equals 13 residues. The V gene lost 0 bases and the J gene lost 8 bases, with 11 bases spanning the gap. The CDR3 bases are TGCAGTGCTAGAGATCAGAGGACAGATGAGCAGTTCTTC. This gives the protein CSARDQRTDEQFF.

This clonotype was recorded many times. The V and J genes are TRBV12-3 or TRBV12-4 and TRBJ1-2; tentatively, D is TRBD1 (6 bases). Between the trimmed V and J ends, which lost 5 bases and 7 bases, there was a span of 20 bases. The CDR3 totals 15 residues. The CDR3 bases are TGTGCCAGCAGTATATCCGGGACACCGTCTGCTGGCTACACCTTC. Translated: CASSISGTPSAGYTF.

Worth noting for this clonotype: A junction end diverges from the germline sequence, so it may reflect a read error. V gene TRBV5-1 combines with J gene TRBJ1-2; no firm D call. Germline CDR1 reads SGHRS; CDR2 reads YFSETQ. The CDR3 loop spans 11 amino acids. In nucleotides, the CDR3 is TGTGCCAGCAGCTTTCAGCGGGCCTACACCTTC. It yields the protein CASSFQRAYTF.

The chain links TRBV7-2 to TRBJ1-2; 7 nucleotides agree with TRBD1. CDR3 length: 15 amino acids. Trimming cost V 7 bases and J 5 bases; bases outside gene matches: 13. The V gene's germline CDR1 is SGHTA and CDR2 FQGNSA. CDR3 nucleotide sequence: TGTGCCAGCACTCCTCAGGGGGGGGCGGATTATGGCTACACCTTC. Its protein product is CASTPQGGADYGYTF.

This clonotype is a singleton in its sample. V usage is TRBV2 and J usage is TRBJ2-1; D gene ambiguous. The J call may not be correct, given that the DNA end is closer to TRBJ2-7. The CDR3 runs 13 residues. The germline V gene encodes CDR1 SNHLY and CDR2 FYNNEI. CDR3 nucleotide sequence: TGTGCCAGGGAGTGGGGTTCCTACAATGAGCAGTACTTC. Amino acids: CAREWGSYNEQYF.

This clonotype was counted ten times or more. The chain is built from TRBV5-1 and TRBJ1-1; 9 bases agree with TRBD1. The trim removed 2 bases at V and 0 bases at J, leaving 2 bases unmatched. Germline values: CDR1 SGHRS, CDR2 YFSETQ. CDR3 length: 15 amino acids. CDR3 nucleotide sequence: TGCGCCAGCAGCTTCCGGACAGGGGTGAACACTGAAGCTTTCTTT. As protein: CASSFRTGVNTEAFF.

The V gene is TRBV24-1, the J gene TRBJ2-7, with D possibly being TRBD1 (6 bases). Germline V lookup: CDR1 KGHDR, CDR2 SFDVKD. Trimming removed 5 bases from V and 7 bases from J, with 14 bases in between. The CDR3 is made up of 13 amino acids. In DNA, the CDR3 is TGTGCCACCAGTGCTCCGACAGGTCGGGAGCAGTACTTC. Translation gives CATSAPTGREQYF.

As to this clonotype: A read error may explain this, as a much larger clone is one base away. The chain employs TRBV2 and TRBJ1-1; D unresolved. From germline, CDR1 is SNHLY and CDR2 FYNNEI. This CDR3 contains 14 residues. CDR3: CTSSLEGRYTEAFF. The CDR3 DNA is TGTACCAGCAGTTTAGAGGGCAGGTACACTGAAGCTTTCTTT.

At least ten counts were recorded for this clonotype. The chain carries TRBV10-3 and TRBJ1-3; 8 nucleotides agree with TRBD1. V shed 6 bases and J 0 bases; nucleotides not matched to a gene: 7. Per the germline V gene, CDR1 is ENHRY and CDR2 is SYGVKD. The CDR3 runs 16 residues. DNA for the CDR3: TGTGCCATCAGCGGGCAGGGGGCCCCCTCTGGAAACACCATATATTTT. Protein: CAISGQGAPSGNTIYF.

In this sample, this clonotype turned up many times. The rearrangement links TRBV7-9 to TRBJ2-7; 11 nucleotides agree with TRBD2. This CDR3 contains 15 residues. The germline V gene has CDR1 SEHNR and CDR2 FQNEAQ (reference sequence). Unmatched junction bases numbered 8, after V lost 5 bases and J lost 5 bases. CDR3 sequence: CASSLLAGEGHEQYF. As DNA, the CDR3 is TGTGCCAGCAGCCTACTAGCGGGAGAAGGACACGAGCAGTACTTC.

This clonotype was counted many times. This chain joins TRBV10-3 and TRBJ1-2, with 7 bases identical to TRBD1. Germline V gene lookup returns CDR1 ENHRY and CDR2 SYGVKD. The V gene end was trimmed by 4 bases and the J gene end by 4 bases; junction bases not matched to a gene: 15. CDR3 length: 17 residues. Here the CDR3 DNA reads TGTGCCATCAGTGGGAGCGGCCCGGACAGGATTAGCTATGGCTACACCTTC. Translating it yields CAISGSGPDRISYGYTF.

This chain links TRBV20-1 with TRBJ2-7; 7 bases are shared with TRBD2. V was pared by 5 bases and J by 4 bases, with 8 bases of the junction left unmatched. This CDR3 contains 13 residues. In germline, CDR1 is DFQATT, CDR2 SNEGSKA (reference sequence). In DNA form, the CDR3 reads TGCAGTGCTCTCTCGACTAGCAAGTACGAGCAGTACTTC. Translated: CSALSTSKYEQYF.

The CDR3 is CASSPPPGREDDTQYF. In DNA, the CDR3 is TGTGCCAGCAGCCCTCCCCCGGGGAGGGAGGATGATACGCAGTATTTT. This chain links TRBV7-9 with TRBJ2-3, with TRBD2 identical over 7 bases. This CDR3 region has 16 residues. V shed 5 bases and J 6 bases; nucleotides not matched to a gene: 14. Germline assignment: CDR1 SEHNR and CDR2 FQNEAQ (reference sequence).

This clonotype has at least ten counts. CDR3 nucleotide sequence: TGTGCCAGCAGCTCGGGACAGACCCAAGAGACCCAGTACTTC. The encoded protein is CASSSGQTQETQYF. The chain joins TRBV5-8 to TRBJ2-5; 7 positions agree with TRBD1. The CDR3 sequence is 14 residues long. CDR1 and CDR2 (germline): SGHTS, YDEGEE. J gave up 1 base and V 3 bases, and 3 bases lay outside the gene matches.